Ten or more counts support the clone carrying this TCR beta chain. What it recognizes is unknown. Losses at the gene ends were 6 bases for V and 0 bases for J; bases not matched to a gene: 4. The CDR3 sequence is 15 residues long. Per germline, CDR1 MNHEY and CDR2 SVGAGI. Construction of the TCRbeta library involved unique molecular identifiers. MiXCR was run by TCRdb on the PCR reads, yielding one entry per CDR3 protein. The sample has about 3,800 distinct CDR3 sequences; 9.1% are singletons. The data originate from a study of T-cell reconstitution after alpha-beta-depleted transplantation in children. Points from the study as a whole: Hyperexpanded clones declined; after one year, newly produced T cells mostly supplied diversity. It was reported that alpha-beta T cells came from several hundred expanded graft clones (about two months after transplant).

The clonotype comes from a male patient under 10 years old who had a stem cell transplant for acute lymphoblastic leukemia, so the T cells may come from the graft donor. V usage is TRBV6-5 and J usage is TRBJ2-1; 8 positions agree with TRBD1. Sequenced material: PBMCs, mostly from graft donor cells, taken 180 days after TCRalphabeta/CD19-depleted stem cell transplant. The CDR3 here is CASRGDRGSYNEQFF. The CDR3 DNA follows: TGTGCCAGCAGGGGCGACAGGGGCTCCTACAATGAGCAGTTCTTC.